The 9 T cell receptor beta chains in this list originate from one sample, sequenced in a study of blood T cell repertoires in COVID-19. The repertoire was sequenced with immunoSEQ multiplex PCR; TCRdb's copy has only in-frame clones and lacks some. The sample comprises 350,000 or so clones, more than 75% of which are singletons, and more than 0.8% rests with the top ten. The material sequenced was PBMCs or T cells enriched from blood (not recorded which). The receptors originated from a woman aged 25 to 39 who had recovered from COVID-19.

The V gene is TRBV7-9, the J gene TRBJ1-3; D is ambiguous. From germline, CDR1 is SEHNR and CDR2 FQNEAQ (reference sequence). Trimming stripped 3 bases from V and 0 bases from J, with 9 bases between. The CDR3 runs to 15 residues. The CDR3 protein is CASSLGGSSGNTIYF. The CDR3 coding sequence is TGTGCCAGCAGCTTGGGAGGGAGCTCTGGAAACACCATATATTTT.

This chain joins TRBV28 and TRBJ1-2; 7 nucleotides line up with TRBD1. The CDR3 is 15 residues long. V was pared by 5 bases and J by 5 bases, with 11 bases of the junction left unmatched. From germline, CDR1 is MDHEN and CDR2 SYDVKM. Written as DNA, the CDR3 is TGTGCCAGCAGTCCTCGTAACAGGGGTTTATATGGCTACACCTTC. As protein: CASSPRNRGLYGYTF.

The CDR3 sequence is CASSLTDSLHF. Written as DNA, the CDR3 is TGTGCCAGCAGCCTCACAGATTCCCTCCACTTT. This chain connects TRBV7-2 to TRBJ1-6; D ambiguous. The germline V gene has CDR1 SGHTA and CDR2 FQGNSA. This CDR3 is built from 11 residues. Deletions cut 5 bases from V and 14 bases from J, with 10 bases between.

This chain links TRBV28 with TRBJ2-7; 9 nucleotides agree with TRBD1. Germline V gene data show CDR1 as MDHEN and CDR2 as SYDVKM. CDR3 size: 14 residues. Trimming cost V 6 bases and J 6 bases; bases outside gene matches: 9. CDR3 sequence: CASRISWTGAEQYF. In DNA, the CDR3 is TGTGCCAGCAGAATTTCTTGGACAGGGGCCGAGCAGTACTTC. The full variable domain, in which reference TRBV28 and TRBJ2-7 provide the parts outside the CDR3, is DVKVTQSSRYLVKRTGEKVFLECVQDMDHENMFWYRQDPGLGLRLIYFSYDVKMKEKGDIPEGYSVSREKKERFSLILESASTNQTSMYLCASRISWTGAEQYFGPGTRLTVT.

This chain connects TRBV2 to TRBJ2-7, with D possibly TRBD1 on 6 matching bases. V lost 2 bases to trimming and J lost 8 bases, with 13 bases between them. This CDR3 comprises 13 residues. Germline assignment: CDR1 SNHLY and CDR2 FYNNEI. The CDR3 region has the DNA TGTGCCAGCAGTGAAAGGGCGCAGGGGCAGCAGTACTTC. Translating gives CASSERAQGQQYF.

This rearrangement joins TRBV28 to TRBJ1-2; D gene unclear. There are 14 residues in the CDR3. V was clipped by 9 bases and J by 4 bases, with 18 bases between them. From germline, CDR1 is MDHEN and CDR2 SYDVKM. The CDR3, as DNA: TGTGCCAGTTCCCGCGGGGAGAGTAGCTATGGCTACACCTTC. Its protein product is CASSRGESSYGYTF.

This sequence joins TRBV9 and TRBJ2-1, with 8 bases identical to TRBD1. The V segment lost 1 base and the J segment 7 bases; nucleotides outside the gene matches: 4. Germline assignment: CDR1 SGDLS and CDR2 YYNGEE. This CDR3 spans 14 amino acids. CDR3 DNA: TGTGCCAGCAGCGTACGGACAGGGATGAATGAGCAGTTCTTC. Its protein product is CASSVRTGMNEQFF.

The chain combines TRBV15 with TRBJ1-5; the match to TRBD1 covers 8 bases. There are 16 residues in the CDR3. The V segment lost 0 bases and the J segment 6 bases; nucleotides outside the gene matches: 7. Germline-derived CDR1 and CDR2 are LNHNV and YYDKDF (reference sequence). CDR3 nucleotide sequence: TGTGCCACCAGCAGAGATAGGACAGGGACGGGTCAGCCCCAGCATTTT. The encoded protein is CATSRDRTGTGQPQHF.

DNA for the CDR3: TGTGCCAGCAGTTTACGGCCAGGGTTTAATGAAAAACTGTTTTTT. This translates into CASSLRPGFNEKLFF. The chain couples TRBV28 to TRBJ1-4; TRBD1 is a possible D gene (5 bases). This CDR3 has 15 amino acids. Trimming removed 2 bases from V and 4 bases from J, with 11 bases in between. Germline CDR1 is MDHEN and CDR2 is SYDVKM. The variable domain in full, with the rest retrieved from reference TRBV28 and TRBJ1-4, is DVKVTQSSRYLVKRTGEKVFLECVQDMDHENMFWYRQDPGLGLRLIYFSYDVKMKEKGDIPEGYSVSREKKERFSLILESASTNQTSMYLCASSLRPGFNEKLFFGSGTQLSVL.